One sample yielded the 23 T cell receptor beta chains listed below, sequenced in a study of early T cells in non-severe SARS-CoV-2 infection. One entry per CDR3 protein results from TCRdb running MiXCR on the 5' RACE reads. The table has 25,000 to 35,000 distinct CDR3 sequences, about 2.7% seen once. Source material: whole blood. These receptors all come from an adult who was a healthcare worker with PCR-confirmed SARS-CoV-2 infection or an uninfected control (not recorded which).

This clonotype qualifies as medium-sized. This rearrangement joins TRBV7-2 to TRBJ1-3; the D gene is possibly TRBD1 (5 bases). This CDR3 has 16 amino acids. V was trimmed by 0 bases and J by 0 bases, leaving 9 bases between them. The V gene's germline CDR1 is SGHTA and CDR2 FQGNSA. The CDR3 protein is CASSLATGLSGNTIYF. The CDR3 nucleotides are TGTGCCAGCAGCTTAGCTACAGGCCTCTCTGGAAACACCATATATTTT. The full variable domain, in which reference TRBV7-2 and TRBJ1-3 provide the parts outside the CDR3, is GAGVSQSPSNKVTEKGKDVELRCDPISGHTALYWYRQSLGQGLEFLIYFQGNSAPDKSGLPSDRFSAERTGGSVSTLTIQRTQQEDSAVYLCASSLATGLSGNTIYFGEGSWLTVV.

This rearrangement joins TRBV10-2 to TRBJ2-3; the D gene is possibly TRBD1 (9 bases). The CDR3 contains 16 residues. V was clipped by 7 bases and J by 5 bases, with 22 bases between them. CDR1 is WSHSY, CDR2 SAAADI, per germline. This CDR3 reads CASMFSGTGRLDTQYF. The CDR3 region has the DNA TGCGCCAGCATGTTTAGCGGGACAGGGCGTCTAGATACGCAGTATTTT.

In this sample, this clonotype turned up many times. This rearrangement joins TRBV12-3 or TRBV12-4 to TRBJ2-2; 9 bases agree with TRBD1. J gave up 5 bases and V 5 bases, and 9 bases lay outside the gene matches. The CDR3 runs 16 residues. Here the CDR3 DNA reads TGTGCCAGCAGTCCCTATGGACAGGGGAGGACCGGGGAGCTGTTTTTT. Translating it yields CASSPYGQGRTGELFF.

This clonotype was detected ten times or more. The chain links TRBV7-9 to TRBJ1-1; weak D call: TRBD1 (5 bases). V shed 2 bases and J shed 12 bases, with 13 bases lying between them. CDR1 and CDR2 from the germline V gene are SEHNR and FQNEAQ (reference sequence). The CDR3 loop spans 12 amino acids. In DNA, the CDR3 is TGTGCCAGCAGCTTACATCAGGGCTGGCCTTTCTTT. Protein product: CASSLHQGWPFF.

This clonotype has at least ten counts. The gene calls are TRBV7-2 and TRBJ2-1; TRBD1 matches 8 bases. The CDR3 length is 16 residues. In germline, CDR1 is SGHTA, CDR2 FQGNSA. V lost 5 bases, J lost 6 bases, and 12 bases stayed unmatched. The CDR3 DNA reads TGTGCCAGCAGCCTATTAGGCGGACAGGGAGGCAATGAGCAGTTCTTC. Amino acid sequence: CASSLLGGQGGNEQFF. Supplemented by reference TRBV7-2 and TRBJ2-1, the full variable domain reads GAGVSQSPSNKVTEKGKDVELRCDPISGHTALYWYRQSLGQGLEFLIYFQGNSAPDKSGLPSDRFSAERTGGSVSTLTIQRTQQEDSAVYLCASSLLGGQGGNEQFFGPGTRLTVL.

V gene TRBV29-1 combines with J gene TRBJ2-7; 7 bases line up with TRBD1. Looked up from germline, CDR1 is SQVTM and CDR2 is ANQGSEA. The CDR3 has 14 amino acids. The CDR3, as DNA: TGCAGTTATATCGGAGGCGACAGGGACTACGAGCAGTACGTC. This sequence encodes CSYIGGDRDYEQYV.

This clonotype has a handful of counts. The chain joins TRBV5-1 to TRBJ1-2; the D gene is possibly TRBD1 (6 bases). The CDR3 contains 13 residues. Germline V lookup: CDR1 SGHRS, CDR2 YFSETQ. Deletions cut 4 bases from V and 3 bases from J, with 10 bases between. CDR3 region: CASSPDRDYGYTF. CDR3 bases: TGCGCCAGCAGCCCGGACAGAGACTATGGCTACACCTTC.

The chain is built from TRBV6-6 and TRBJ1-5; TRBD1 is a possible D gene (5 bases). The germline V gene encodes CDR1 MNHNY and CDR2 SVGAGI (reference sequence). Trimming shortened V by 6 bases and J by 6 bases, and 18 bases separated the two germline ends. The CDR3 consists of 15 residues. The CDR3 nucleotides are TGTGCCAGCAGGGCCCGGGACGGGAGACTTCAGCCCCAGCATTTT. The encoded protein is CASRARDGRLQPQHF.

About this clonotype itself: A read error is possible here, since a much larger clone lies one base away. The CDR3 carries no conserved terminal phenylalanine or tryptophan, so it likely arises from a read error. This chain links TRBV7-2 with TRBJ1-1, with TRBD1 identical over 10 bases. The V and J ends lost 1 base and 0 bases, in that order; junction bases with no gene match: 2. There are 16 residues in the CDR3. CDR1 is SGHTA and CDR2 is FQGNSA in the germline V gene. The CDR3: CASSLGGTGVNTEAFS. The CDR3 coding sequence is TGTGCCAGCAGCTTAGGAGGGACAGGGGTGAACACTGAAGCTTTCTCT.

This clonotype was found many times. DNA of the CDR3: TGTGCCAGCAGCCTGAGAATACTGCGGACCGGCGGGCGCACAGATACGCAGTATTTT. This gives the protein CASSLRILRTGGRTDTQYF. The V and J genes are TRBV7-8 and TRBJ2-3; TRBD2 might be the D (5 bases). Trimming stripped 5 bases from V and 1 base from J, with 25 bases between. The CDR3 has 19 residues. CDR1 is SGHVS, CDR2 FQNEAQ, per germline.

This clonotype was seen ten or more times. The rearrangement links TRBV20-1 to TRBJ2-7; 7 bases match TRBD1. This CDR3 contains 17 residues. Germline CDR1 DFQATT, CDR2 SNEGSKA (reference sequence). V was pared by 5 bases and J by 0 bases, with 16 bases of the junction left unmatched. The CDR3 coding sequence is TGCAGTGCTTCTGCTGCAAGCCAGGGGGTGAGCTCCTACGAGCAGTACGTC. As protein: CSASAASQGVSSYEQYV.

Only a few counts were recorded for this clonotype. The genes are TRBV12-5 and TRBJ2-1; D ambiguous. V shed 5 bases and J shed 0 bases, with 20 bases lying between them. CDR1 LGHNT and CDR2 FRNRAP come from the germline V gene. The CDR3 sequence is 18 residues long. CDR3 in DNA: TGTGCTAGTGGTCACATCCCGGACGGCCGTAGCTCCTACAATGAGCAGTTCTTC. It translates to CASGHIPDGRSSYNEQFF.

This clonotype was counted many times. This sequence joins TRBV2 and TRBJ2-1; no definite D call. Germline values: CDR1 SNHLY, CDR2 FYNNEI. V was cut by 6 bases and J by 3 bases, with 15 bases left in between. CDR3 size: 15 residues. DNA for the CDR3: TGTGCCAGCAGGACTTTTGACGGAGACTACAATGAGCAGTTCTTC. Protein sequence: CASRTFDGDYNEQFF.

The table lists this clonotype with many counts. The genes are TRBV6-5 and TRBJ1-3; the D is unclear. CDR1 and CDR2 from the germline V gene are MNHEY and SVGAGI. This CDR3 contains 15 residues. The germline V and J ends were trimmed by 5 bases and 7 bases, with 18 bases remaining between them. CDR3 protein: CASSRDWDMSNTIYF. The CDR3 DNA is TGTGCCAGCAGTCGCGATTGGGATATGTCTAACACCATATATTTT.

The table lists this clonotype with many counts. The chain joins TRBV5-1 to TRBJ2-3, with TRBD2 identical over 13 bases. Germline loops: CDR1 SGHRS, CDR2 YFSETQ. The J segment lost 0 bases and the V segment lost 4 bases, leaving 5 bases of the junction unmatched. This CDR3 contains 17 residues. The CDR3 reads CASSQQGLAGSTDTQYF. The CDR3 bases are TGCGCCAGCAGCCAGCAGGGACTAGCGGGGAGCACAGATACGCAGTATTTT. Supplemented by reference TRBV5-1 and TRBJ2-3, the full variable domain reads KAGVTQTPRYLIKTRGQQVTLSCSPISGHRSVSWYQQTPGQGLQFLFEYFSETQRNKGNFPGRFSGRQFSNSRSEMNVSTLELGDSALYLCASSQQGLAGSTDTQYFGPGTRLTVL.

This clonotype was counted many times. The V gene is TRBV7-8, the J gene TRBJ1-2; D may be TRBD1 (6 bases). The germline V gene has CDR1 SGHVS and CDR2 FQNEAQ. V gave up 5 bases and J gave up 8 bases, with 21 bases separating them. The CDR3 runs to 15 residues. The CDR3 reads CASSPFYRDQEGYTF. CDR3 coding DNA: TGTGCCAGCAGCCCTTTTTACAGGGATCAAGAGGGCTACACCTTC.

The J gene is TRBJ1-2, the V gene TRBV10-3; no firm D call. V lost 4 bases, J lost 2 bases, and 5 bases lay in between. The CDR3 sequence is 12 residues long. Germline CDR1 ENHRY, CDR2 SYGVKD. This chain's CDR3 is CAISGENYGYTF. CDR3 DNA: TGTGCCATCAGTGGGGAGAACTATGGCTACACCTTC.

This clonotype was recorded many times. J is TRBJ2-1 and V is TRBV11-3, with D tentatively TRBD2 (8 bases). The V end was cut by 4 bases, the J end by 2 bases, with 24 bases between. The CDR3 spans 19 residues. Looked up from germline, CDR1 is SGHNT and CDR2 is YENEEA. The CDR3 loop reads CASSSDQGGSGTTYNEQFF. In nucleotides, the CDR3 is TGTGCCAGCAGCTCTGACCAGGGGGGTAGCGGGACGACCTACAATGAGCAGTTCTTC. The full variable domain, completed using reference TRBV11-3 and TRBJ2-1, is EAGVVQSPRYKIIEKKQPVAFWCNPISGHNTLYWYLQNLGQGPELLIRYENEEAVDDSQLPKDRFSAERLKGVDSTLKIQPAELGDSAVYLCASSSDQGGSGTTYNEQFFGPGTRLTVL.

Remarks on this clonotype: The junction shows a germline mismatch at one end, possibly a read error. The V gene is TRBV7-7, the J gene TRBJ2-3; no definite D call. Germline assignment: CDR1 SSHAT and CDR2 FNYEAQ (reference sequence). The CDR3 extends over 13 amino acids. CDR3 DNA: TGTGTCAGCAGCTTCACGGTAACAGATACGCAGTATTTT. It encodes CVSSFTVTDTQYF.

This clonotype was seen repeatedly, ten times or more. This chain joins TRBV20-1 and TRBJ2-3; possible D gene TRBD1, 6 bases. This CDR3 has 14 amino acids. Germline V lookup: CDR1 DFQATT, CDR2 SNEGSKA (reference sequence). The V gene lost 8 bases and the J gene lost 0 bases, with 15 bases spanning the gap. CDR3: CSPKQGTSTDTQYF. The CDR3 nucleotides read TGCAGTCCAAAACAGGGAACTAGCACAGATACGCAGTATTTT.

V is TRBV7-6 and J is TRBJ1-5; D remains unclear. Germline V gene sequence: CDR1 SGHVS, CDR2 FNYEAQ. Trimming removed 1 base from V and 5 bases from J, with 6 bases in between. This CDR3 spans 13 amino acids. CDR3 protein: CASSLERDQPQHF. The CDR3 DNA reads as TGTGCCAGCAGCTTAGAGCGGGATCAGCCCCAGCATTTT.

This clonotype was recorded at least ten times. V usage is TRBV10-2 and J usage is TRBJ1-1; a possible D gene is TRBD1 (6 bases). This CDR3 is built from 13 residues. The V end was cut by 8 bases, the J end by 8 bases, with 18 bases between. Germline CDR1 is WSHSY and CDR2 is SAAADI. CDR3 nucleotides: TGCGCCAGCTCTTCCTGGGGGGCAGACGAAGCTTTCTTT. This sequence encodes CASSSWGADEAFF.

This clonotype occurred many times. The V call is TRBV5-1, the J call TRBJ2-2; 7 bases map to TRBD1. V was clipped by 0 bases and J by 4 bases; unmatched bases: 9. The CDR3 consists of 17 residues. The germline gives CDR1 SGHRS, CDR2 YFSETQ. The CDR3 reads CASSLDLGQTSTGELFF. Here the CDR3 DNA reads TGCGCCAGCAGCTTGGATTTGGGACAGACCAGCACCGGGGAGCTGTTTTTT. Filled out from reference TRBV5-1 and TRBJ2-2, the complete variable domain reads KAGVTQTPRYLIKTRGQQVTLSCSPISGHRSVSWYQQTPGQGLQFLFEYFSETQRNKGNFPGRFSGRQFSNSRSEMNVSTLELGDSALYLCASSLDLGQTSTGELFFGEGSRLTVL.